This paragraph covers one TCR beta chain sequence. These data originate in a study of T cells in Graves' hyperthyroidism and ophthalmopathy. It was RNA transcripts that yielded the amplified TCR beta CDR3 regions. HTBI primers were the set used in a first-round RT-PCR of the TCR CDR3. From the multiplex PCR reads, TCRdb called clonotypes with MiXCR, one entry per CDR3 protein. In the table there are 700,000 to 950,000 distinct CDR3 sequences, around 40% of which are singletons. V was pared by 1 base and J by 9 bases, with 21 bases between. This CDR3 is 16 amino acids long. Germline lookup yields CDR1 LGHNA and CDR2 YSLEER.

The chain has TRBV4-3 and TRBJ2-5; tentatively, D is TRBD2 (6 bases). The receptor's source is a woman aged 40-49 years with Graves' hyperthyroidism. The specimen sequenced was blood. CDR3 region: CASSQGGRGGGDAQYF. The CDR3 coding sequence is TGCGCCAGCAGCCAAGGGGGTCGGGGAGGAGGTGATGCCCAGTACTTC.